Below are 22 T cell receptor beta chains sequenced from a single sample in a study of blood T cell repertoires in COVID-19. Libraries were prepared by immunoSEQ multiplex PCR; TCRdb keeps only in-frame clonotypes and omits some of them. The table lists 98,000 or so clones, 75% to 90% of them singletons, with roughly 15% in the top ten. Sequencing was done on a sample of peripheral blood. All receptors come from a man between 45 and 60 years old with acute or convalescent COVID-19.

The chain joins TRBV6-5 to TRBJ1-5; the D gene is possibly TRBD1 (5 bases). The length of the CDR3 is 15 residues. Between the trimmed V and J ends, which lost 4 bases and 1 base, there was a span of 11 bases. Germline loops: CDR1 MNHEY, CDR2 SVGAGI. DNA for the CDR3: TGTGCCAGCAGTTCCCGGCAGGGCAGCAATCAGCCCCAGCATTTT. It specifies CASSSRQGSNQPQHF.

V is TRBV4-1 and J is TRBJ2-7; a weak D match, TRBD2 (6 bases). The length of the CDR3 is 15 residues. Germline V CDR1 and CDR2: MGHRA, YSYEKL. V lost 2 bases and J 1 base, leaving 12 bases between the germline ends. CDR3 sequence (DNA): TGCGCCAGCAGCCAATCGGGACTGCCGTCCTACGAGCAGTACTTC. This codes for CASSQSGLPSYEQYF.

The J gene is TRBJ2-5, the V gene TRBV3-1 (or the pseudogene TRBV3-2); 7 bases align to TRBD2. CDR3 length: 15 residues. Per the germline V gene, CDR1 is LGHDT and CDR2 is YNNKEL (reference sequence). With 1 base clipped from V and 5 bases from J, the junction kept 7 bases outside the gene matches. The CDR3 sequence is CASSQGGGSGETQYF. CDR3 bases: TGTGCCAGCAGCCAAGGAGGCGGGAGCGGGGAGACCCAGTACTTC.

This chain connects TRBV9 to TRBJ2-2; 7 bases map to TRBD2. Trimming cost V 3 bases and J 7 bases; bases outside gene matches: 6. This CDR3 is 14 amino acids long. In germline, CDR1 is SGDLS, CDR2 YYNGEE. The CDR3 region has the DNA TGTGCCAGCAGCGCTATGGCGGGAGTCGGGGAGCTGTTTTTT. Encoded protein: CASSAMAGVGELFF.

V usage is TRBV3-1 (or the pseudogene TRBV3-2) and J usage is TRBJ1-4; D unclear. V lost 2 bases to trimming and J lost 8 bases, with 9 bases between them. This CDR3 is 13 amino acids long. Germline CDR1 reads LGHDT; CDR2 reads YNNKEL (reference sequence). The chain's CDR3 is CASSQMRAEKLFF. The CDR3 coding sequence is TGTGCCAGCAGCCAAATGAGAGCCGAAAAACTGTTTTTT.

The chain's CDR3 is CASSDPWTGIRNEQYF. DNA for the CDR3: TGTGCCAGCAGTGACCCATGGACAGGGATAAGGAACGAGCAGTACTTC. This chain joins TRBV6-1 and TRBJ2-7; 8 bases line up with TRBD1. CDR3 length equals 16 residues. Trimming at V came to 3 bases and at J to 5 bases, leaving 12 bases not matched to a gene. Per the germline V gene, CDR1 is MNHNS and CDR2 is SASEGT.

The chain uses TRBV6-5 and TRBJ2-2, with 9 bases that match TRBD1. The germline gives CDR1 MNHEY, CDR2 SVGAGI. There are 15 residues in the CDR3. V lost 6 bases and J lost 4; bases outside the gene matches: 6. CDR3 sequence: CASRNRGRFTGELFF. The CDR3, as DNA: TGTGCCAGCAGGAACAGGGGGCGTTTCACCGGGGAGCTGTTTTTT.

V usage is TRBV19 and J usage is TRBJ1-5; TRBD1 matches 7 bases. The germline V gene encodes CDR1 LNHDA and CDR2 SQIVND (reference sequence). This CDR3 region has 18 residues. Trimming cost V 5 bases and J 3 bases; bases outside gene matches: 16. CDR3 region: CASSSRAGGATLNQPQHF. In DNA form, the CDR3 reads TGTGCCAGTAGTTCCCGTGCAGGGGGTGCTACCCTCAATCAGCCCCAGCATTTT.

The chain recombines TRBV9 with TRBJ2-1; D is uncertain. The V and J ends lost 0 bases and 7 bases respectively, with 14 bases between them. This CDR3 has 15 amino acids. CDR1 SGDLS and CDR2 YYNGEE come from the germline V gene. DNA for the CDR3: TGTGCCAGCAGCGTAGCTGGCGGTCTTTGGAATGAGCAGTTCTTC. Protein: CASSVAGGLWNEQFF.

This clone was counted a single time. This sequence joins TRBV12-3 or TRBV12-4 and TRBJ2-1; TRBD2 matches at 7 bases. Germline trimming cut 7 bases from V and 6 bases from J; bases unmatched to any gene: 6. The CDR3 is 13 residues long. CDR3 sequence: CASTNQRGNEQFF. CDR3 coding DNA: TGTGCCAGCACCAATCAGCGGGGCAATGAGCAGTTCTTC.

This chain uses TRBV7-3 with TRBJ2-5; 11 bases are a match to TRBD1. The CDR3 has 15 residues. Germline lookup yields CDR1 SGHTA and CDR2 FQGTGA. V lost 0 bases, J lost 4 bases, and 1 base stayed unmatched. The CDR3 DNA sequence: TGTGCCAGCAGCTTAACCGGGACAGGGGGAGAGACCCAGTACTTC. This codes for CASSLTGTGGETQYF. The whole variable domain, remainder taken from reference TRBV7-3 and TRBJ2-5, is GAGVSQTPSNKVTEKGKYVELRCDPISGHTALYWYRQSLGQGPEFLIYFQGTGAADDSGLPNDRFFAVRPEGSVSTLKIQRTERGDSAVYLCASSLTGTGGETQYFGPGTRLLVL.

The rearrangement uses TRBV7-9 and TRBJ2-3, with 13 positions matching TRBD2. The CDR3 contains 16 residues. Germline assignment: CDR1 SEHNR and CDR2 FQNEAQ (reference sequence). With V trimmed by 5 bases and J by 4 bases, 6 bases remained unmatched. Here the CDR3 reads CASSPGTSGRADTQYF. DNA of the CDR3: TGTGCCAGCAGCCCCGGTACTAGCGGGAGGGCAGATACGCAGTATTTT.

The V gene is TRBV3-1 (or the pseudogene TRBV3-2), the J gene TRBJ1-2, with D possibly being TRBD1 (6 bases). The germline V gene has CDR1 LGHDT and CDR2 YNNKEL (reference sequence). The germline V and J ends were trimmed by 4 bases and 8 bases, with 17 bases remaining between them. The CDR3 extends over 14 amino acids. CDR3 protein: CASSPGWGGRGYTF. CDR3 bases: TGTGCCAGCAGCCCCGGGTGGGGGGGCCGCGGCTACACCTTC.

V and J are TRBV7-7 and TRBJ2-2; 7 positions match TRBD2. The CDR3 runs 15 residues. Germline assignment: CDR1 SSHAT and CDR2 FNYEAQ (reference sequence). V lost 5 bases and J lost 5; bases outside the gene matches: 8. Written as DNA, the CDR3 is TGTGCCAGCAGCCCCCAGCGGGGCGGTACCGGGGAGCTGTTTTTT. Protein sequence: CASSPQRGGTGELFF.

This clone appeared a single time. This chain uses TRBV18 with TRBJ2-1, with D unresolved. Germline V CDR1 and CDR2: KGHSH, LQKENI. The CDR3 covers 13 residues. Trimming cost V 2 bases and J 6 bases, with 8 bases left between them. CDR3 amino acids: CASSPGFSNEQFF. CDR3 DNA sequence: TGTGCCAGCTCACCAGGCTTTTCCAATGAGCAGTTCTTC.

This sequence joins TRBV7-2 and TRBJ1-1, with D unresolved. This CDR3 comprises 15 residues. Trimming removed 1 base from V and 1 base from J, with 10 bases in between. Germline V gene lookup returns CDR1 SGHTA and CDR2 FQGNSA. The CDR3 region has the DNA TGTGCCAGCAGCTTAGTCCGACAACAGAACACTGAAGCTTTCTTT. Translation: CASSLVRQQNTEAFF. Full variable domain (remainder filled in from reference TRBV7-2 and TRBJ1-1): GAGVSQSPSNKVTEKGKDVELRCDPISGHTALYWYRQSLGQGLEFLIYFQGNSAPDKSGLPSDRFSAERTGGSVSTLTIQRTQQEDSAVYLCASSLVRQQNTEAFFGQGTRLTVV.

The chain is built from TRBV29-1 and TRBJ2-1; weak D call: TRBD2 (5 bases). Germline V gene sequence: CDR1 SQVTM, CDR2 ANQGSEA. This CDR3 has 12 residues. The V gene lost 0 bases and the J gene lost 8 bases, with 8 bases spanning the gap. CDR3 nucleotide sequence: TGCAGCGTTGAAGATTGGGAGCATGAGCAGTTCTTC. This translates into CSVEDWEHEQFF.

V and J are TRBV18 and TRBJ2-5; 7 bases match TRBD1. The CDR3 totals 15 residues. Trimming took 3 bases from V and 5 from J; bases not matched to a gene: 9. CDR1 KGHSH and CDR2 LQKENI come from the germline V gene. The CDR3 DNA reads as TGTGCCAGCTCACCTCTGCAGGGGGTTGGGGAGACCCAGTACTTC. It encodes CASSPLQGVGETQYF.

This chain links TRBV5-1 with TRBJ2-1; 8 bases fit TRBD2. The CDR3 runs 16 residues. Per germline, CDR1 SGHRS and CDR2 YFSETQ. V was clipped by 0 bases and J by 8 bases; unmatched bases: 10. The CDR3 DNA reads TGCGCCAGCAGCTTGGGGTCAGCGGGAGTGGGGGATGAGCAGTTCTTC. Its protein is CASSLGSAGVGDEQFF.

V and J are TRBV10-3 and TRBJ2-3; 10 positions match TRBD2. V shed 5 bases, J shed 4 bases, and the junction held 3 bases outside the gene matches. This CDR3 comprises 14 residues. CDR1 is ENHRY, CDR2 SYGVKD, per germline. The CDR3 region has the DNA TGTGCCATCAGTCGGACTAGCGGTTCAGATACGCAGTATTTT. It specifies CAISRTSGSDTQYF.

V and J are TRBV6-5 and TRBJ2-1; tentatively, D is TRBD2 (6 bases). CDR1 and CDR2 from the germline V gene are MNHEY and SVGAGI. The CDR3 has 12 amino acids. V lost 10 bases and J 3 bases, leaving 10 bases between the germline ends. For the CDR3, the DNA is TGTGCCACCATGGGGGGCTACAATGAGCAGTTCTTC. Translated: CATMGGYNEQFF.

The chain employs TRBV6-5 and TRBJ2-1; 7 bases agree with TRBD1. V lost 6 bases to trimming and J lost 8 bases; unmatched junction nucleotides: 7. Germline V CDR1 and CDR2: MNHEY, SVGAGI. The CDR3 consists of 13 residues. CDR3 coding DNA: TGTGCCAGCAGCCCGACAGGGTGGTATGAGCAGTTCTTC. Translating it yields CASSPTGWYEQFF.